This T cell receptor beta chain was retrieved from a study of cytomegalovirus exposure and HLA in healthy donors. Both 60 Vbeta primers and 13 Jbeta primers went into the PCR. Here immunoSEQ multiplex PCR was the method, and the copy in TCRdb shows in-frame clones only, minus some. The data show about 100,000 clones, about 75% seen once. Study-level points and caveats: Data from an earlier analysis indicated that most TCR beta V segments were productive either about 87% or about 30% of the time. Based on reports, TCR beta sequences accurately predicted HLA-A and HLA-B alleles for most subjects.

Trimming removed 7 bases from V and 9 bases from J, with 16 bases in between. The CDR3 contains 12 residues. Note on this clone: Its antigen is currently unknown.

The clonotype comes from a woman aged 18-35 years in good health and CMV-seropositive. The sample was PBMCs. The genes are TRBV23-1 and TRBJ2-7, with TRBD1 as a possible D gene (5 bases). TRBV23-1 is recorded as an ORF, its role being uncertain. The CDR3 coding sequence is TGCGCCAGCAATCGACAGCCGTACTGGCAGTACTTC. Translation gives CASNRQPYWQYF.